This T cell receptor beta chain originates from a study of T cell clusters in autoimmune cytopenias. The study's findings and limits: Clustering suggested that physiological T cell clusters were missing in primary autoimmune cytopenia patients.

One tube held mixed TRB-A and TRB-B primer pools for touch-down PCR. TCRdb reprocessed the multiplex PCR reads and reports one entry per CDR3 protein, with no DNA. Its table records 1,100 or so distinct CDR3 sequences. TRB was amplified from about 270 ng of peripheral blood genomic DNA per sample. The CDR3 is made up of 15 amino acids. CDR1 is LGHNA and CDR2 is YNFKEQ in the germline V gene. Turning to this clonotype: As yet, its antigen is unknown.

Sequenced: peripheral blood. This TCR came from a human donor with an autoimmune cytopenia or autoimmune hepatitis (not recorded which). V is TRBV4-2 and J is TRBJ2-3; TCRdb lists TRBD1, though no DNA is available to test this call. CDR3 sequence reads: CASSQERGITDTQYF.